Shown below are 6 T cell receptor beta chains from a single sample sequenced in a study of blood T cell repertoires in COVID-19. Assay used: immunoSEQ multiplex PCR; TCRdb lists only in-frame clones, some missing. The top ten hold around 1.6% of the sample, which has about 100,000 clones, roughly 90% seen once. Sequencing was done on a sample of peripheral blood. Every receptor here comes from a man in his 60s with acute or convalescent COVID-19.

The rearrangement links TRBV19 to TRBJ2-7; 7 bases line up with TRBD2. Germline V gene data show CDR1 as LNHDA and CDR2 as SQIVND (reference sequence). V lost 5 bases and J lost 3; bases outside the gene matches: 4. CDR3 length: 13 amino acids. The CDR3 DNA sequence: TGTGCCAGTAGTGCCGGGGAGGGCTACGAGCAGTACTTC. Translation: CASSAGEGYEQYF.

The chain links TRBV6-5 to TRBJ1-5; perhaps TRBD1 as D (6 bases). The germline gives CDR1 MNHEY, CDR2 SVGAGI. CDR3 size: 14 residues. V was trimmed by 8 bases and J by 5 bases, leaving 16 bases between them. The CDR3 region is CASSPRGAYQPQHF. The DNA of the CDR3 is TGTGCCAGCTCCCCGCGGGGGGCCTATCAGCCCCAGCATTTT.

The chain joins TRBV11-2 to TRBJ2-4; D perhaps matches TRBD2 (5 bases). This CDR3 region has 16 residues. With 0 bases removed from V and 7 bases from J, the gap between germline ends came to 16 bases. Looked up from germline, CDR1 is SGHAT and CDR2 is FQNNGV. The CDR3 loop is CASSLDPGAGVNIQYF. DNA of the CDR3: TGTGCCAGCAGCTTAGACCCGGGTGCGGGTGTGAACATTCAGTACTTC.

The chain carries TRBV27 and TRBJ2-1, with 10 positions matching TRBD2. This CDR3 contains 16 residues. Germline V gene sequence: CDR1 MNHEY, CDR2 SMNVEV (reference sequence). J gave up 0 bases and V 3 bases, and 2 bases lay outside the gene matches. The CDR3 DNA sequence: TGTGCCAGCAGTTTGTCTAGCGGGAGCTCCTACAATGAGCAGTTCTTC. Translated, it gives CASSLSSGSSYNEQFF.

The genes are TRBV10-3 and TRBJ1-2; possibly TRBD1 for D (6 bases). V lost 4 bases to trimming and J lost 6 bases, with 9 bases between them. Germline V gene sequence: CDR1 ENHRY, CDR2 SYGVKD. This CDR3 has 12 amino acids. CDR3 amino acids: CAISANRDGYTF. The CDR3 DNA follows: TGTGCCATCAGTGCAAACAGGGATGGCTACACCTTC.

The chain uses TRBV19 and TRBJ2-3; 7 bases fit TRBD2. CDR1 and CDR2 (germline): LNHDA, SQIVND (reference sequence). The trim removed 0 bases at V and 4 bases at J, leaving 7 bases unmatched. The CDR3 consists of 16 residues. This CDR3 is CASSIDLSSGADTQYF. As DNA, the CDR3 is TGTGCCAGTAGTATAGATCTATCTAGCGGTGCAGATACGCAGTATTTT.